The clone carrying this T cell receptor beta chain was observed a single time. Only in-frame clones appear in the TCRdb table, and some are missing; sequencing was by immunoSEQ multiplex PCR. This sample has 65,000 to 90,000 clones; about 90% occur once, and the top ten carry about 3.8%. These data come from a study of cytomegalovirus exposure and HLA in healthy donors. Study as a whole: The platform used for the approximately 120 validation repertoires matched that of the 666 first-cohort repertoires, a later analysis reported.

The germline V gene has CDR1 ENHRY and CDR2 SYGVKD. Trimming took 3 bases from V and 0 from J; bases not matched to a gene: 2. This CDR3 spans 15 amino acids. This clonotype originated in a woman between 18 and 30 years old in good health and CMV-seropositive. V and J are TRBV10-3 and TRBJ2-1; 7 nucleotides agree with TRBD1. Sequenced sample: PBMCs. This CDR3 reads CAISDSGGSYNEQFF. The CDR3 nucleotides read TGTGCCATCAGTGATTCAGGGGGCTCCTACAATGAGCAGTTCTTC.